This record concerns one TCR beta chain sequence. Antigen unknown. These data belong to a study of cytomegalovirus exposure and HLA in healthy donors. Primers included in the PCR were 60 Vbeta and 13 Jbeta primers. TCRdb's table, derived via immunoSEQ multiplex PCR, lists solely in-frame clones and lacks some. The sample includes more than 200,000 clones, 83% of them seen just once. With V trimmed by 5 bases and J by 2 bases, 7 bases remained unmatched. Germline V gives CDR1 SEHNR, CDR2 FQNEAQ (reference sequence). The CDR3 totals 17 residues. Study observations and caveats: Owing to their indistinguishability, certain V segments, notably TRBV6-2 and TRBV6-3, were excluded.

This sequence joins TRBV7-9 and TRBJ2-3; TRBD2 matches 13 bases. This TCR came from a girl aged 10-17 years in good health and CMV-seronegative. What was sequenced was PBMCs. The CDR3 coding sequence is TGTGCCAGCAGCCATGGACTAGCGGGGGCCAACACAGATACGCAGTATTTT. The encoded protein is CASSHGLAGANTDTQYF.